The 25 T cell receptor beta chains presented below share a single source sample, sequenced in a study of blood T cell repertoires in COVID-19. Assay: immunoSEQ multiplex PCR; the TCRdb copy retains only in-frame clones and omits some. The sample comprises around 130,000 clones, roughly 86% of which are singletons, and around 13% rests with the top ten. Sequenced input: peripheral blood. Source of these receptors: a human donor in a cohort sampled during active COVID-19.

The rearrangement uses TRBV5-1 and TRBJ1-3; possible D gene TRBD1, 6 bases. The CDR3 is 14 residues long. Germline loops: CDR1 SGHRS, CDR2 YFSETQ. Trimming stripped 4 bases from V and 4 bases from J, with 12 bases between. In nucleotides, the CDR3 is TGCGCCAGCAGCAACACCCAGGGGGGAAACACCATATATTTT. As protein: CASSNTQGGNTIYF.

V gene TRBV3-1 (or the pseudogene TRBV3-2) combines with J gene TRBJ2-5; 8 bases agree with TRBD2. With 2 bases clipped from V and 1 base from J, the junction kept 9 bases outside the gene matches. Per the germline V gene, CDR1 is LGHDT and CDR2 is YNNKEL (reference sequence). The CDR3 spans 17 residues. DNA of the CDR3: TGTGCCAGCAGCCAACCCCCAGCGGGGGCCCGCCAAGAGACCCAGTACTTC. Residues: CASSQPPAGARQETQYF.

The chain couples TRBV27 to TRBJ1-5; the D gene is possibly TRBD1 (5 bases). The V gene's germline CDR1 is MNHEY and CDR2 SMNVEV (reference sequence). V was clipped by 0 bases and J by 1 base, with 10 bases between them. This CDR3 has 16 amino acids. The CDR3 DNA reads TGTGCCAGCAGTTTATCAGGGGCAGCGAGCAATCAGCCCCAGCATTTT. It yields the protein CASSLSGAASNQPQHF.

The chain couples TRBV5-1 to TRBJ1-2; 10 bases are shared with TRBD1. With 3 bases clipped from V and 6 bases from J, the junction kept 2 bases outside the gene matches. CDR1 and CDR2 (germline): SGHRS, YFSETQ. The CDR3 runs to 13 residues. The CDR3 bases are TGCGCCAGCAGCTCCGGGACAGGGGATGGCTACACCTTC. Translation gives CASSSGTGDGYTF.

This clone was recorded once. The genes are TRBV12-3 or TRBV12-4 and TRBJ1-2; D not resolved. V lost 4 bases to trimming and J lost 2 bases, with 8 bases between them. The CDR3 is made up of 13 amino acids. Here the CDR3 reads CASSSLGNYGYTF. The CDR3 DNA reads as TGTGCCAGCAGTTCTCTCGGGAACTATGGCTACACCTTC.

As to this clone: Other DNA sequences in this sample translate to the same CDR3. The chain recombines TRBV7-8 with TRBJ1-3, with D perhaps TRBD1 (5 bases). The CDR3 is 15 amino acids. CDR1 is SGHVS, CDR2 FQNEAQ, per germline. V was clipped by 1 base and J by 0 bases, with 7 bases between them. The DNA for the CDR3 is TGTGCCAGCAGCTTAGGGGGGGTCTCTGGAAACACCATATATTTT. The encoded protein is CASSLGGVSGNTIYF.

The V call is TRBV5-8, the J call TRBJ2-4; TRBD2 agrees at 9 bases. The V and J ends lost 1 base and 1 base, in that order; junction bases with no gene match: 9. In germline, CDR1 is SGHTS, CDR2 YDEGEE. CDR3 length equals 18 residues. CDR3: CASSLYIAGGPAKNIQYF. CDR3 coding DNA: TGTGCCAGCAGCTTGTACATTGCGGGGGGGCCGGCCAAAAACATTCAGTACTTC.

The genes are TRBV19 and TRBJ2-1; TRBD2 agrees at 11 bases. V was clipped by 3 bases and J by 9 bases; unmatched bases: 4. From germline, CDR1 is LNHDA and CDR2 SQIVND (reference sequence). The CDR3 is 14 amino acids. CDR3 loop: CASSILAGGSEQFF. CDR3 in DNA: TGTGCCAGTAGTATTCTAGCGGGAGGCAGTGAGCAGTTCTTC.

V usage is TRBV7-6 and J usage is TRBJ2-3, with TRBD2 as a possible D gene (6 bases). CDR1 is SGHVS, CDR2 FNYEAQ, per germline. V was cut by 1 base and J by 4 bases, with 18 bases left in between. This CDR3 has 17 residues. CDR3 in DNA: TGTGCCAGCAGCTTAGTTGGACTCCGTGGGGAGGCAGATACGCAGTATTTT. It specifies CASSLVGLRGEADTQYF.

This clone was picked up a small number of times. V gene TRBV12-3 or TRBV12-4 combines with J gene TRBJ1-5; D is unclear. The CDR3 covers 12 residues. Trimming shortened V by 1 base and J by 10 bases, and 8 bases separated the two germline ends. CDR3 residues: CASSLEEEPQHF. The CDR3 bases are TGTGCCAGCAGTTTAGAGGAGGAACCCCAGCATTTT.

The chain carries TRBV6-5 and TRBJ1-2; no clear D. CDR1 is MNHEY and CDR2 is SVGAGI in the germline V gene. This CDR3 spans 13 amino acids. Trimming took 4 bases from V and 4 from J, leaving 10 bases between them. DNA for the CDR3: TGTGCCAGCAGTTCTACGGGATTCTATGGCTACACCTTC. It yields the protein CASSSTGFYGYTF.

The chain couples TRBV10-1 to TRBJ2-1; D possibly corresponds to TRBD2 (6 bases). CDR3 size: 14 residues. CDR1 WNHNN and CDR2 SYGVQD come from the germline V gene (reference sequence). Trimming pared 0 bases from V and 7 bases from J, leaving 10 bases between. Here the CDR3 DNA reads TGCGCCAGCAGTGAGTCGGGGGGACGGAATGAGCAGTTCTTC. Its translation: CASSESGGRNEQFF.

V usage is TRBV7-2 and J usage is TRBJ2-7, with 10 bases aligning to TRBD2. CDR3 length equals 15 residues. V dropped 3 bases and J dropped 2; count of bases not matched to a gene: 4. Germline CDR1 SGHTA, CDR2 FQGNSA. The CDR3 DNA is TGTGCCAGCAGCTTCAGCGGGGGGGCAGCCTACGAGCAGTACTTC. Translated: CASSFSGGAAYEQYF.

The rearrangement links TRBV9 to TRBJ1-6, with TRBD1 identical over 7 bases. This CDR3 contains 15 residues. Trimming took 3 bases from V and 6 from J; bases not matched to a gene: 6. Germline V lookup: CDR1 SGDLS, CDR2 YYNGEE. The CDR3 DNA follows: TGTGCCAGCAGCGCCTCCGGACAGGTTAATTCACCCCTCCACTTT. It yields the protein CASSASGQVNSPLHF.

This sequence joins TRBV3-1 (or the pseudogene TRBV3-2) and TRBJ2-7; D might be TRBD1 (5 bases). The CDR3 totals 13 residues. The ends were cut back, 4 bases at V and 5 bases at J, with 12 bases in the middle. Per germline, CDR1 LGHDT and CDR2 YNNKEL (reference sequence). For the CDR3, the DNA is TGTGCCAGCAGCCGGCAGGGTGTCCACGAGCAGTACTTC. It encodes CASSRQGVHEQYF.

The chain is built from TRBV2 and TRBJ2-3; TRBD2 aligns across 11 bases. The CDR3 is 16 amino acids. V dropped 3 bases and J dropped 6; count of bases not matched to a gene: 8. Germline V lookup: CDR1 SNHLY, CDR2 FYNNEI. The CDR3 spells CASSENSGGAWDTQYF. The DNA of the CDR3 is TGTGCCAGCAGTGAGAATAGCGGGGGGGCCTGGGATACGCAGTATTTT.

The V gene is TRBV3-1 (or the pseudogene TRBV3-2), the J gene TRBJ1-2; D might be TRBD1 (5 bases). Germline CDR1 is LGHDT and CDR2 is YNNKEL (reference sequence). This CDR3 contains 14 residues. The germline V and J ends were trimmed by 1 base and 2 bases, with 8 bases remaining between them. The CDR3 bases are TGTGCCAGCAGCCAAGGGGGGGGGAACTATGGCTACACCTTC. Its protein is CASSQGGGNYGYTF.

This clone was picked up one time. The rearrangement uses TRBV7-2 and TRBJ2-2, with 8 bases aligning to TRBD1. The CDR3 runs 18 residues. Germline trimming cut 1 base from V and 3 bases from J; bases unmatched to any gene: 10. In germline, CDR1 is SGHTA, CDR2 FQGNSA. The CDR3 loop is CASSLDMPGTGYTGELFF. The CDR3, as DNA: TGTGCCAGCAGCTTAGATATGCCTGGGACAGGCTACACCGGGGAGCTGTTTTTT.

The chain joins TRBV7-9 to TRBJ1-1; the match to TRBD1 covers 8 bases. The trim removed 2 bases at V and 1 base at J, leaving 0 bases unmatched. CDR3 length equals 14 residues. Germline CDR1 reads SEHNR; CDR2 reads FQNEAQ (reference sequence). CDR3 amino acids: CASSLQGANTEAFF. CDR3 coding DNA: TGTGCCAGCAGCTTACAGGGGGCGAACACTGAAGCTTTCTTT.

CDR3 protein: CAWGLGASGANVLTF. As DNA, the CDR3 is TGTGCCTGGGGGCTGGGGGCCTCTGGGGCCAACGTCCTGACTTTC. The V gene is TRBV30, the J gene TRBJ2-6, with a possible D match to TRBD1 (6 bases). Germline V gene sequence: CDR1 GTSNPN, CDR2 SVGIG (reference sequence). V was pared by 5 bases and J by 0 bases, with 11 bases between. The CDR3 consists of 15 residues.

In regard to this clone: The sample has other DNA sequences that encode this CDR3 too. The genes are TRBV7-9 and TRBJ2-5; 9 bases are shared with TRBD2. This CDR3 spans 16 amino acids. V dropped 3 bases and J dropped 2; count of bases not matched to a gene: 7. CDR1 and CDR2 from the germline V gene are SEHNR and FQNEAQ (reference sequence). The CDR3, as DNA: TGTGCCAGCAGCTTTTTAGCGGGGGTCAGTCAAGAGACCCAGTACTTC. Translation: CASSFLAGVSQETQYF. The full variable domain, its missing parts supplied by reference TRBV7-9 and TRBJ2-5, is DTGVSQNPRHKITKRGQNVTFRCDPISEHNRLYWYRQTLGQGPEFLTYFQNEAQLEKSRLLSDRFSAERPKGSFSTLEIQRTEQGDSAMYLCASSFLAGVSQETQYFGPGTRLLVL.

This chain links TRBV5-8 with TRBJ2-2; D gene uncertain. Germline loops: CDR1 SGHTS, CDR2 YDEGEE. The germline V and J ends were trimmed by 4 bases and 7 bases, with 11 bases remaining between them. The CDR3 has 13 residues. For the CDR3, the DNA is TGTGCCAGCAGCATGGGGTACATCGGGGAGCTGTTTTTT. Translated, it gives CASSMGYIGELFF.

The CDR3 DNA sequence: TGTGCCAGCAGCTCGGGACTTGTAGGTGAGCAGTTCTTC. Translated, it gives CASSSGLVGEQFF. The chain carries TRBV7-2 and TRBJ2-1; possible D gene TRBD2, 6 bases. The CDR3 runs 13 residues. Germline lookup yields CDR1 SGHTA and CDR2 FQGNSA. Between the trimmed V and J ends, which lost 4 bases and 9 bases, there was a span of 13 bases.

The chain uses TRBV11-3 and TRBJ2-5, with unresolved D. Germline CDR1 SGHNT, CDR2 YENEEA. Trimming took 5 bases from V and 2 from J, leaving 9 bases between them. This CDR3 comprises 13 residues. This CDR3 reads CASSKTLQETQYF. The CDR3 coding sequence is TGTGCCAGCAGCAAGACATTACAAGAGACCCAGTACTTC. Drawing the rest from reference TRBV11-3 and TRBJ2-5, the complete variable domain is EAGVVQSPRYKIIEKKQPVAFWCNPISGHNTLYWYLQNLGQGPELLIRYENEEAVDDSQLPKDRFSAERLKGVDSTLKIQPAELGDSAVYLCASSKTLQETQYFGPGTRLLVL.

The genes are TRBV7-2 and TRBJ2-3, with TRBD1 as a possible D gene (5 bases). The CDR3 contains 13 residues. From germline, CDR1 is SGHTA and CDR2 FQGNSA. The V end was cut by 1 base, the J end by 5 bases, with 7 bases between. Here the CDR3 reads CASSLGGLDTQYF. CDR3 sequence (DNA): TGTGCCAGCAGCTTAGGGGGCCTAGATACGCAGTATTTT. The full variable domain, completed using reference TRBV7-2 and TRBJ2-3, is GAGVSQSPSNKVTEKGKDVELRCDPISGHTALYWYRQSLGQGLEFLIYFQGNSAPDKSGLPSDRFSAERTGGSVSTLTIQRTQQEDSAVYLCASSLGGLDTQYFGPGTRLTVL.